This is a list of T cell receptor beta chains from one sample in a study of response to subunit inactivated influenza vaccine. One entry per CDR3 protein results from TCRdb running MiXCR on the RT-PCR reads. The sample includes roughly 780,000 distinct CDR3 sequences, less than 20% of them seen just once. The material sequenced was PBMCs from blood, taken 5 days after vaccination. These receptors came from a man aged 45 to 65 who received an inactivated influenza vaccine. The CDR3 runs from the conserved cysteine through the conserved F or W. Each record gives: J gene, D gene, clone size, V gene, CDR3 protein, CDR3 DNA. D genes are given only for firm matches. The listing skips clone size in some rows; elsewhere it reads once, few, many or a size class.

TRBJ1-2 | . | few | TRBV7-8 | CASTRGSTNYGYTF | TGTGCCAGCACTCGGGGATCCACTAACTATGGCTACACCTTC
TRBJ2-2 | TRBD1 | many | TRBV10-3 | CAINTGGDTGELFF | TGTGCCATCAATACAGGGGGTGACACCGGGGAGCTGTTTTTT
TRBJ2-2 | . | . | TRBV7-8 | CASSFYRFGENTGELFF | TGTGCCAGCAGCTTCTACAGGTTCGGAGAAAACACCGGGGAGCTGTTTTTT
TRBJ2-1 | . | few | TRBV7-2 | CASSVSVLVNSYNEQFF | TGTGCCAGCAGCGTTAGCGTCCTAGTCAACTCCTACAATGAGCAGTTCTTC
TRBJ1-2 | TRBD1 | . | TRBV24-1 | CATSDPRTGNGYTF | TGTGCCACCAGTGATCCCCGGACAGGGAATGGCTACACCTTC
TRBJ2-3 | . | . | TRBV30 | CAWNYYDTDTQYF | TGTGCCTGGAACTATTACGACACAGATACGCAGTATTTT
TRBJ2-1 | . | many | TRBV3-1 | CASSQVGAVRLLNEQFF | TGTGCCAGCAGCCAAGTTGGTGCCGTTCGGCTACTAAATGAGCAGTTCTTC
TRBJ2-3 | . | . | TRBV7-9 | CASRDSTDTQYF | TGTGCCAGCAGAGACAGCACAGATACGCAGTATTTT
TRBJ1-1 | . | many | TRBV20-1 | CRPESHLTEAFF | TGCAGACCCGAGTCCCATCTCACTGAAGCTTTCTTT
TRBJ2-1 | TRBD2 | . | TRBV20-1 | CSAIGRGLTSGRAYNEQFF | TGCAGTGCTATTGGACGGGGGCTAACTAGCGGGAGGGCCTACAATGAGCAGTTCTTC
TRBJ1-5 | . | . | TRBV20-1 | CSARAGYLGQPQHF | TGCAGTGCTAGAGCGGGGTATCTGGGGCAGCCCCAGCATTTT
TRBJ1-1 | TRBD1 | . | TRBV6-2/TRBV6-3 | CASGRQGLGTEAFF | TGTGCCAGCGGAAGACAGGGATTGGGTACTGAAGCTTTCTTT
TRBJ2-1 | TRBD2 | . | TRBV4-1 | CASSLTSGGALDEQFF | TGCGCCAGCAGCCTAACTAGCGGGGGGGCCTTGGATGAGCAGTTCTTC
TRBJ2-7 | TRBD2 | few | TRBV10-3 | CAISESTGGPHEQYF | TGTGCCATCAGTGAGTCTACGGGAGGGCCCCACGAGCAGTACTTC
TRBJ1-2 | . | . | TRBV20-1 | CSARDQGHRRGYTF | TGCAGTGCTAGAGATCAAGGACACCGCAGAGGCTACACCTTC
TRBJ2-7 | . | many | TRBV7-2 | CASSLSTGRISYEQYF | TGTGCCAGCAGCTTATCCACAGGCCGGATCTCCTACGAGCAGTACTTC
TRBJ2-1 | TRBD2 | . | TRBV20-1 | CSARGSDSSGRAGEQFF | TGCAGTGCTAGAGGCTCAGACTCTAGCGGGAGGGCCGGTGAGCAGTTCTTC
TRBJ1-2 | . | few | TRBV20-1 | CSARTFGTRFNYGYTF | TGCAGTGCTAGAACCTTTGGCACCCGGTTTAACTATGGCTACACCTTC
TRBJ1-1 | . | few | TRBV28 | CASSNYAEAFF | TGTGCCAGCAGTAATTACGCTGAAGCTTTCTTT
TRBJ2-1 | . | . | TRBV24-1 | CATSDVRDSQETQFF | TGTGCCACCAGTGACGTCCGGGACTCCCAAGAGACCCAGTTCTTC
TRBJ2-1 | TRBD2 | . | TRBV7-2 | CASSLSAGLFYNEQFF | TGTGCCAGCAGCTTATCAGCGGGACTTTTCTACAATGAGCAGTTCTTC
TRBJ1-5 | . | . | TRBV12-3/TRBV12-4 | CASSLRRDRNQPQHF | TGTGCCAGCAGTTTGAGGAGGGACCGCAATCAGCCCCAGCATTTT
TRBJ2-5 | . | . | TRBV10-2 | CASIPRAGGIQETQYF | TGCGCCAGCATCCCCCGCGCAGGGGGGATTCAAGAGACCCAGTACTTC
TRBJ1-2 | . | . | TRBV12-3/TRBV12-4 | CASSLRRGGSGYTF | TGTGCCAGCAGTTTACGGCGGGGGGGATCTGGCTACACCTTC
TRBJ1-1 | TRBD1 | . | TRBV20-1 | CSARDPYRGGTNTEAFF | TGCAGTGCTAGAGACCCATACAGGGGAGGGACGAACACTGAAGCTTTCTTT
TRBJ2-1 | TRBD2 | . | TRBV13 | CASSPVLAGVNEQFF | TGTGCCAGCAGTCCGGTCCTAGCGGGAGTAAATGAGCAGTTCTTC
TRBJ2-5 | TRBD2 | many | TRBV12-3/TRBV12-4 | CASSFAGGRETQYF | TGTGCCAGCAGTTTTGCGGGGGGCCGGGAGACCCAGTACTTC
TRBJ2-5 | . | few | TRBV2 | CASNLDYGETQYF | TGTGCCAGCAATCTCGACTATGGGGAGACCCAGTACTTC
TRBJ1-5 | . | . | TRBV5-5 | CASSLSKNQPQHF | TGTGCCAGCAGCTTGTCCAAAAATCAGCCCCAGCATTTT
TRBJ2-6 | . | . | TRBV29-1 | CSVRALLLMGVDPSLWMANVLTF | TGCAGCGTACGAGCCCTCCTACTGATGGGGGTTGACCCGTCCCTCTGGATGGCCAACGTCCTGACTTTC
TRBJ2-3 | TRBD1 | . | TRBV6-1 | CASHLGTGKGTQYF | TGTGCCAGCCACTTGGGGACAGGGAAGGGTACGCAGTATTTT
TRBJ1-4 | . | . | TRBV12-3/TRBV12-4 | CASSQGQENEKLFF | TGTGCCAGCAGTCAAGGACAAGAGAATGAAAAACTGTTTTTT
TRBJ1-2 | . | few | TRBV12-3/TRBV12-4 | CASSFREGGYGYTF | TGTGCCAGCAGTTTTCGAGAGGGGGGCTATGGCTACACCTTC
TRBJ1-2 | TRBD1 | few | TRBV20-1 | CSATTGTNYGYTF | TGCAGTGCTACGACAGGGACTAACTATGGCTACACCTTC
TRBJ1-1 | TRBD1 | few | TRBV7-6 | CASSLGQGANTEAFF | TGTGCCAGCAGCTTAGGACAGGGGGCAAACACTGAAGCTTTCTTT
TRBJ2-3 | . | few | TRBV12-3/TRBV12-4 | CASSLRSVRDTQYF | TGTGCCAGCAGTCTACGCTCGGTTCGAGATACGCAGTATTTT
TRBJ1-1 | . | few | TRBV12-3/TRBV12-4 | CASSFPGGYGAFF | TGTGCCAGCAGTTTTCCGGGCGGGTATGGAGCTTTCTTT
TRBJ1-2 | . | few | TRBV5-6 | CASSLAGTDYGYTF | TGTGCCAGCAGCTTGGCAGGGACGGACTATGGCTACACCTTC
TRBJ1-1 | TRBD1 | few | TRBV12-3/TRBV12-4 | CASSPATRGHRTEAFF | TGTGCCAGCAGCCCTGCTACCAGGGGGCATCGGACTGAAGCTTTCTTT
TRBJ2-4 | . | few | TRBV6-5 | CASSYSPTGRENIQYF | TGTGCCAGCAGTTACTCACCCACAGGGCGAGAAAACATTCAGTACTTC
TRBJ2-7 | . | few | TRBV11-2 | CASSLERVTGPYEQYF | TGTGCCAGCAGCTTAGAGAGAGTGACAGGACCCTACGAGCAGTACTTC
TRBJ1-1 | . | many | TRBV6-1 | CASRRTGMNTEAFF | TGCGCCAGCAGGAGGACGGGGATGAACACTGAAGCTTTCTTT
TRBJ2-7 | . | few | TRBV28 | CASKRVVGGYEQYF | TGTGCCAGCAAACGGGTCGTGGGCGGTTACGAGCAGTACTTC
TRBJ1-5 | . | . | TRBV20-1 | CSARWGLDQPQHF | TGCAGTGCTAGGTGGGGGTTGGATCAGCCCCAGCATTTT
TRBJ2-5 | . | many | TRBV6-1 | CASTVEGSGTQYF | TGTGCCAGCACGGTCGAGGGTTCCGGGACCCAGTACTTC
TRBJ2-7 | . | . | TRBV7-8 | CASSLALAAIYEQYF | TGTGCCAGCAGCTTAGCGCTAGCAGCAATCTACGAGCAGTACTTC
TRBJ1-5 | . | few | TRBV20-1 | CSARDNRPYQPQHF | TGCAGTGCTAGAGATAACAGGCCTTATCAGCCCCAGCATTTT
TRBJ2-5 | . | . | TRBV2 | CASRKDITFETQYF | TGTGCCAGCAGGAAGGACATAACCTTTGAGACCCAGTACTTC
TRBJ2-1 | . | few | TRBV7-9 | CAIPILDTRSSYNEQFF | TGTGCCATTCCCATTTTGGACACACGTAGCTCCTACAATGAGCAGTTCTTC
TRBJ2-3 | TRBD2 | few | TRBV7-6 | CASSRGVSDTQYF | TGTGCCAGCAGTCGGGGGGTTTCAGATACGCAGTATTTT
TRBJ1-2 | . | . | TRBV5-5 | CASRQAGTVNYGYTF | TGTGCCAGCAGACAGGCCGGGACGGTGAACTATGGCTACACCTTC
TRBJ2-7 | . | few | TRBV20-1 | CSARGWDSYEQYF | TGCAGTGCTAGAGGTTGGGACTCCTACGAGCAGTACTTC
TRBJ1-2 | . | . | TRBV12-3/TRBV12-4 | CASSPSQGNYGYTF | TGTGCCAGCAGCCCATCACAGGGAAACTATGGCTACACCTTC
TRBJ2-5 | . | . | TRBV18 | CASSPGSRETQYF | TGTGCCAGCTCACCGGGAAGCCGGGAGACCCAGTACTTC
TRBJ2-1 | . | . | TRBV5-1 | CASSPVVLGQGMNEQFF | TGCGCCAGCAGCCCTGTTGTACTCGGCCAGGGTATGAATGAGCAGTTCTTC
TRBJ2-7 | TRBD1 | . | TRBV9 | CASSVDRGLREQYF | TGTGCCAGCAGCGTAGACAGGGGGCTTAGGGAGCAGTACTTC
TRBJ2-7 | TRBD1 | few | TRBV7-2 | CASSLVSQGAHEQYF | TGTGCCAGCAGCTTAGTTAGTCAGGGGGCCCACGAGCAGTACTTC
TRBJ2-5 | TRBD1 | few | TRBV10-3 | CAISPGQGHFRETQYF | TGTGCCATCAGCCCGGGACAGGGTCACTTCCGGGAGACCCAGTACTTC
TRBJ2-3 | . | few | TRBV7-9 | CASSLRSTGRADTQYF | TGTGCCAGCAGCTTAAGGAGTACAGGCAGGGCAGATACGCAGTATTTT
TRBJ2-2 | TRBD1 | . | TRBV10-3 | CAIKGGPNTGELFF | TGTGCCATCAAAGGGGGCCCTAACACCGGGGAGCTGTTTTTT